The clone carrying this TCR beta chain was recorded a few times. This entry belongs to a study of identical twins. A single record per CDR3 protein comes from TCRdb applying MiXCR to the 5' RACE reads. The data contain roughly 1.6 million distinct CDR3 sequences, under 35% of them singletons. This CDR3 region has 13 residues. From germline, CDR1 is SQVTM and CDR2 ANQGSEA. With 7 bases clipped from V and 11 bases from J, the junction kept 13 bases outside the gene matches. The clonotype comes from a newborn girl in good health. The chain recombines TRBV29-1 with TRBJ2-5; 10 nucleotides line up with TRBD2. Sequenced sample: cord blood. This chain's CDR3 is CSGTSGTSNEQYF. The CDR3 bases are TGCAGCGGGACTAGCGGAACCTCCAATGAGCAGTACTTC.